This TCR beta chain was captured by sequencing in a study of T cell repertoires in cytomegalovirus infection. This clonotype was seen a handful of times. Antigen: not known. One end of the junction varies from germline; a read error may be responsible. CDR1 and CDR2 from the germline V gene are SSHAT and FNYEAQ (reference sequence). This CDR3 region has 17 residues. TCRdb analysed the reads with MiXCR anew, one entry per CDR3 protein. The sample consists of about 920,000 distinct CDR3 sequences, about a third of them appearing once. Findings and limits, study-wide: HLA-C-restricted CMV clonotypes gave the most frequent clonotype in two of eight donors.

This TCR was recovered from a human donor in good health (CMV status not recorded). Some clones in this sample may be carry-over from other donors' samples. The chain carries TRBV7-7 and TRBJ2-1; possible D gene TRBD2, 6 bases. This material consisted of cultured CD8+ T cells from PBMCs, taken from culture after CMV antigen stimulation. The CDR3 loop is CASSLWDPGAGTNEQFF. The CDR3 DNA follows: TGTGCTAGCAGCTTATGGGACCCCGGGGCGGGGACTAATGAGCAGTTCTTC.